This T cell receptor (beta chain) derives from a study of cytomegalovirus exposure and HLA in healthy donors. 13 Jbeta primers and 60 Vbeta primers were used for the PCR. Sequencing used immunoSEQ multiplex PCR; TCRdb keeps in-frame clones, though not all of them. The sample includes approximately 210,000 clones, around 80% of them seen just once. V was cut by 8 bases and J by 0 bases, with 8 bases left in between. CDR3 length: 13 amino acids. Looked up from germline, CDR1 is MNHNY and CDR2 is SVGAGI (reference sequence). Donors showed nominal health when sampled, although they likely had unrecorded immune exposures.

Sequences were obtained from PBMCs. The sequence was collected from a young man in good health and CMV-seronegative. This chain joins TRBV6-6 and TRBJ2-1, with D perhaps matching TRBD1 (6 bases). The CDR3 DNA reads TGTGCCAGCCGGGACACCTCCTACAATGAGCAGTTCTTC. This codes for CASRDTSYNEQFF.